The 14 T cell receptor beta chains in this list originate from one sample, sequenced in a study of response to subunit inactivated influenza vaccine. TCRdb itself ran the RT-PCR reads through MiXCR, one entry per CDR3 protein. The sample carries about 540,000 distinct CDR3 sequences, roughly 25% recorded once. This sample was shared with a second study, whose subject was T cells expressing NK-cell markers. From that paper: The authors generated TCR beta cDNA through 5'RACE template switching with UMIs.

The sequences come from CD4+ T cells sorted from PBMCs, collected about 13 days after vaccination. The receptors stem from a man aged 45-60 years who received an inactivated influenza vaccine.

The chain links TRBV7-2 to TRBJ2-5; D is possibly TRBD1 or TRBD2 (5 bases each). Trimming shortened V by 3 bases and J by 9 bases, and 8 bases separated the two germline ends. This CDR3 is built from 11 residues. Germline CDR1 and CDR2: SGHTA and FQGNSA. CDR3 sequence reads: CASSFMGAQYF. CDR3 DNA: TGTGCCAGCAGCTTTATGGGGGCCCAGTACTTC.

This clonotype appeared many times. The chain links TRBV12-3 or TRBV12-4 to TRBJ1-5; no clear D gene. The CDR3 is made up of 14 amino acids. The V and J ends lost 3 bases and 1 base respectively, with 7 bases between them. The CDR3 here is CASSLSQSNQPQHF. The CDR3 nucleotides are TGTGCCAGCAGTTTGAGTCAGAGCAATCAGCCCCAGCATTTT.

The rearrangement uses TRBV14 and TRBJ2-7; D ambiguous. CDR1 and CDR2 (germline): SGHDN, FVKESK. Trimming removed 2 bases at V and 6 bases at J, with 11 bases between. This CDR3 is built from 13 residues. The CDR3 DNA follows: TGTGCCAGCAGCCAAATAAGACAAAGCGAGCAGTACTTC. This encodes CASSQIRQSEQYF.

This clonotype appeared a few times. The CDR3 region is CSARVGQGGGETQYF. Here the CDR3 DNA reads TGCAGTGCTAGAGTTGGGCAGGGGGGAGGAGAGACCCAGTACTTC. V usage is TRBV20-1 and J usage is TRBJ2-5; the D gene is possibly TRBD1 (7 bases). Per the germline V gene, CDR1 is DFQATT and CDR2 is SNEGSKA (reference sequence). V was cut by 1 base and J by 4 bases, with 16 bases left in between. The CDR3 consists of 15 residues.

This clonotype was detected a few times. The junction and the germline gene differ at one end; a read error may be behind it. V and J are TRBV5-1 and TRBJ2-2, with no clear D. Germline-derived CDR1 and CDR2 are SGHRS and YFSETQ. The CDR3 is made up of 15 amino acids. DNA for the CDR3: TGCGCCAGCAGCTTGGTGGCTGGGAACAGCGGGGAGCTGTTTTTT. This sequence encodes CASSLVAGNSGELFF.

In this sample, this clonotype turned up many times. This chain links TRBV3-1 with TRBJ2-5; D unresolved. The CDR3 sequence is 14 residues long. In germline, CDR1 is LGHDT, CDR2 YNNKEL (reference sequence). The V end was cut by 4 bases, the J end by 0 bases, with 9 bases between. In nucleotides, the CDR3 is TGTGCCAGCAGCCGCCCCATGGACCAAGAGACCCAGTACTTC. Amino acids: CASSRPMDQETQYF.

The V call is TRBV20-1, the J call TRBJ2-5, with 12 bases aligning to TRBD2. From germline, CDR1 is DFQATT and CDR2 SNEGSKA (reference sequence). J lost 5 bases, V lost 1 base, and 5 bases had no gene match. The CDR3 length is 15 residues. CDR3: CSARVTSGRLETQYF. The CDR3 nucleotides are TGCAGTGCTAGAGTCACTAGCGGGAGGCTTGAGACCCAGTACTTC.

This clonotype was observed a few times. J is TRBJ1-1 and V is TRBV12-3 or TRBV12-4; TRBD1 matches 11 bases. The CDR3 is 16 residues long. V was clipped by 3 bases and J by 5 bases; unmatched bases: 8. As DNA, the CDR3 is TGTGCCAGCAGTTTCGGACAGGGGGCTGTAGGGACTGAAGCTTTCTTT. Protein product: CASSFGQGAVGTEAFF.

This clonotype was detected only a few times. CDR3 sequence: CASQRGRGREQYF. In DNA form, the CDR3 reads TGTGCCAGCCAGCGGGGCCGGGGGAGAGAGCAGTACTTC. This sequence joins TRBV27 and TRBJ2-7, with 7 bases that match TRBD2. The CDR3 consists of 13 residues. V was pared by 8 bases and J by 7 bases, with 11 bases of the junction left unmatched. Germline loops: CDR1 MNHEY, CDR2 SMNVEV (reference sequence).

This clonotype is a singleton in its sample. This chain uses TRBV7-8 with TRBJ1-5, with D perhaps matching TRBD1 (6 bases). V was cut by 5 bases and J by 7 bases, with 15 bases left in between. Germline lookup yields CDR1 SGHVS and CDR2 FQNEAQ. This CDR3 has 14 residues. DNA for the CDR3: TGTGCCAGCAGCCGTAGGGGGGGCCGGCAGCCCCAGCATTTT. Translation: CASSRRGGRQPQHF.

This clonotype has more than one count but fewer than ten. J is TRBJ1-1 and V is TRBV29-1; TRBD1 agrees at 9 bases. The V gene end was trimmed by 4 bases and the J gene end by 0 bases; junction bases not matched to a gene: 3. The CDR3 spans 14 residues. Germline CDR1 and CDR2: SQVTM and ANQGSEA. DNA of the CDR3: TGCAGCGTTGCACAGGGGGCAATGAACACTGAAGCTTTCTTT. This gives the protein CSVAQGAMNTEAFF.

This clonotype has at least ten counts. The chain couples TRBV5-1 to TRBJ2-3; D not resolved. This CDR3 spans 15 amino acids. Trimming stripped 0 bases from V and 0 bases from J, with 8 bases between. Germline V lookup: CDR1 SGHRS, CDR2 YFSETQ. In DNA form, the CDR3 reads TGCGCCAGCAGCTTGGGCGGAAAAAGCACAGATACGCAGTATTTT. It translates to CASSLGGKSTDTQYF.

This clonotype was counted at least ten times. The J gene is TRBJ2-2, the V gene TRBV5-1; 9 nucleotides match TRBD2. V dropped 5 bases and J dropped 6; count of bases not matched to a gene: 8. Germline V gene lookup returns CDR1 SGHRS and CDR2 YFSETQ. This CDR3 is built from 15 residues. In DNA form, the CDR3 reads TGCGCCAGCAGTTCGCAAGCGGGAGGAGCCGGGGAGCTGTTTTTT. This translates into CASSSQAGGAGELFF.

This clonotype came up many times. CDR3 sequence: CSAGTGKATDTQYF. The CDR3 DNA reads as TGCAGTGCCGGGACAGGGAAGGCCACAGATACGCAGTATTTT. The rearrangement joins TRBV20-1 to TRBJ2-3; TRBD1 matches 9 bases. The length of the CDR3 is 14 residues. Trimming removed 6 bases from V and 2 bases from J; junction bases left unmatched: 6. Germline CDR1 and CDR2: DFQATT and SNEGSKA (reference sequence).